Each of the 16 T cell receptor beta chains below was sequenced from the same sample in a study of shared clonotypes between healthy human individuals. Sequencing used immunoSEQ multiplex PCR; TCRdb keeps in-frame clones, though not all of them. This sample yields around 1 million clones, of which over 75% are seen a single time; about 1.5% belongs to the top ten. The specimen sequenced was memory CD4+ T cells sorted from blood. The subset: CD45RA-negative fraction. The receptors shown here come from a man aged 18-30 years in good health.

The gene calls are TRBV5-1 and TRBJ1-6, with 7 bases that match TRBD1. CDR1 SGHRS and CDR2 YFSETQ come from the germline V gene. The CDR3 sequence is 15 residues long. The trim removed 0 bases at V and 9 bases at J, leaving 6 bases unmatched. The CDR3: CASSLEGGIGSPLHF. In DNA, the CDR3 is TGCGCCAGCAGCTTGGAAGGGGGCATAGGTTCACCCCTCCACTTT. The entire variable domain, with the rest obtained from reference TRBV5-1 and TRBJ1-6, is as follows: KAGVTQTPRYLIKTRGQQVTLSCSPISGHRSVSWYQQTPGQGLQFLFEYFSETQRNKGNFPGRFSGRQFSNSRSEMNVSTLELGDSALYLCASSLEGGIGSPLHFGNGTRLTVT.

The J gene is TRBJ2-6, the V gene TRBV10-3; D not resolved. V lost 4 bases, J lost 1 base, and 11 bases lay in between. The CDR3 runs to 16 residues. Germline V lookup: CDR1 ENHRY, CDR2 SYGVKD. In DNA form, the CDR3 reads TGTGCCATCAGTGGGGATGTAAATTCTGGGGCCAACGTCCTGACTTTC. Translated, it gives CAISGDVNSGANVLTF.

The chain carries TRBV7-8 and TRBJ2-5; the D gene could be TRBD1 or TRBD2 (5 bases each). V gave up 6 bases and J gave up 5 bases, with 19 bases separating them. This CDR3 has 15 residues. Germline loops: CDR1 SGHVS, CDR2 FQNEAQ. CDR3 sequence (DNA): TGTGCCAGCAGGTATCGAAGAGGGGAGCCGGAGACCCAGTACTTC. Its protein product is CASRYRRGEPETQYF.

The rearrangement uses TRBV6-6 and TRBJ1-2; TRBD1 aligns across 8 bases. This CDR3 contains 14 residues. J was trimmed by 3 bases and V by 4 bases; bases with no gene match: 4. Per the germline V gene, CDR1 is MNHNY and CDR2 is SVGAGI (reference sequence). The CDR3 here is CASSSQGVHYGYTF. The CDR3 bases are TGTGCCAGCAGTTCACAGGGGGTGCACTATGGCTACACCTTC.

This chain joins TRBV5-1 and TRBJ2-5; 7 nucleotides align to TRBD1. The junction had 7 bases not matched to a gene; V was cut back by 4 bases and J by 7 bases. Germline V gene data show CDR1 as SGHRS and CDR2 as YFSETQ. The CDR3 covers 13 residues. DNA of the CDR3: TGCGCCAGCAGCACGGGACAGACGCCGACCCAGTACTTC. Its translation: CASSTGQTPTQYF.

CDR3 residues: CASASTTGRAGELFF. The CDR3 DNA sequence: TGTGCCAGCGCCTCCACGACAGGAAGAGCCGGGGAGCTGTTTTTT. The chain links TRBV7-9 to TRBJ2-2; D possibly corresponds to TRBD1 (6 bases). Germline CDR1 reads SEHNR; CDR2 reads FQNEAQ (reference sequence). The CDR3 runs 15 residues. Trimming pared 8 bases from V and 6 bases from J, leaving 19 bases between.

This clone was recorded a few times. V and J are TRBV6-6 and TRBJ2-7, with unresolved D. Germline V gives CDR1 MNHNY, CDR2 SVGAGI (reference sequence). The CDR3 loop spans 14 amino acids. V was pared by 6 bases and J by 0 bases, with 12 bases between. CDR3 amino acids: CASRTGPSSYEQYF. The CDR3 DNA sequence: TGTGCCAGCAGAACCGGGCCAAGCTCCTACGAGCAGTACTTC.

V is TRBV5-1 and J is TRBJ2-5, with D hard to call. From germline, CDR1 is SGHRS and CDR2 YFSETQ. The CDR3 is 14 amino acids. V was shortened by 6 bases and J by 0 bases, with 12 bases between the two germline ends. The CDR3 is CASTSIGYQETQYF. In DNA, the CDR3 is TGCGCCAGCACTTCTATAGGGTACCAAGAGACCCAGTACTTC.

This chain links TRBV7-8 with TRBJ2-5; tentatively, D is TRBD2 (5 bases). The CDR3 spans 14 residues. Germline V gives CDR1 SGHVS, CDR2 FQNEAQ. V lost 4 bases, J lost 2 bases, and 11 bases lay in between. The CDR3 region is CASSSGLLQETQYF. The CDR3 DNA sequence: TGTGCCAGCAGCTCCGGACTTTTACAAGAGACCCAGTACTTC.

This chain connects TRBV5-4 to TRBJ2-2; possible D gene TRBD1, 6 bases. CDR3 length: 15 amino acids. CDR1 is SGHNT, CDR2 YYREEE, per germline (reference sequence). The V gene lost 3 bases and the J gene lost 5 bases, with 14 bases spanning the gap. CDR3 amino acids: CASSSPGTKTGELFF. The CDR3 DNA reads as TGTGCCAGCAGCTCCCCCGGGACAAAGACCGGGGAGCTGTTTTTT.

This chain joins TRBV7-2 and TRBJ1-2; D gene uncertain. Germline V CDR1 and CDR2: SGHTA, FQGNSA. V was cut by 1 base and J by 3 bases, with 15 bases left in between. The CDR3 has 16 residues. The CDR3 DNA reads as TGTGCCAGCAGCTTAGACCGGTCAGGAAGGCACTATGGCTACACCTTC. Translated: CASSLDRSGRHYGYTF.

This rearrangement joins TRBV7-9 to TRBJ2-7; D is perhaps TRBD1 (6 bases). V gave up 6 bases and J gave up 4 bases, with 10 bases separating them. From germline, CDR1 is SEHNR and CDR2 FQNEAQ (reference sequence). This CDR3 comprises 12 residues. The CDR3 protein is CASSRTDYEQYF. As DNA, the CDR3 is TGTGCCAGCAGTCGGACAGATTACGAGCAGTACTTC.

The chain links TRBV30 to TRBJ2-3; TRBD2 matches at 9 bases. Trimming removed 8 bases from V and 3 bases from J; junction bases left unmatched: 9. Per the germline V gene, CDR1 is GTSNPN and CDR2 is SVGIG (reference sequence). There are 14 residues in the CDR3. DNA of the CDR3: TGTGCCGGGCGGGAGGGCCAAAGGACAGATACGCAGTATTTT. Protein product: CAGREGQRTDTQYF.

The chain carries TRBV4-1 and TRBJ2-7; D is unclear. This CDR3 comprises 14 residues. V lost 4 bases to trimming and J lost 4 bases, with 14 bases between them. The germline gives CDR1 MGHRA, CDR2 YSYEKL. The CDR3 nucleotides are TGCGCCAGCAGCCCCACCCCCGCGAGTTACGAGCAGTACTTC. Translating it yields CASSPTPASYEQYF.

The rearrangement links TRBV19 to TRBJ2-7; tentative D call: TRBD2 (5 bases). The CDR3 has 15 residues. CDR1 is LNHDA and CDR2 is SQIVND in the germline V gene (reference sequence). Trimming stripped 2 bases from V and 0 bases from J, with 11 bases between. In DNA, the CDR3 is TGTGCCAGTAGTATAACGCGGGCGAGCTCCTACGAGCAGTACTTC. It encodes CASSITRASSYEQYF.

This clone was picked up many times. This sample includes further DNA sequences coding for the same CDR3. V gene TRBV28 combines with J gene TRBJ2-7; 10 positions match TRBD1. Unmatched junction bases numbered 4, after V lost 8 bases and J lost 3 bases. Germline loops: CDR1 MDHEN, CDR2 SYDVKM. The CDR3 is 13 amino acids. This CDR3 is CASSRTGGYEQYF. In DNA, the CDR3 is TGTGCCAGCTCCCGGACAGGGGGCTACGAGCAGTACTTC.